The rows below give T cell receptor beta chains drawn from one sample of a study of cytomegalovirus exposure and HLA in healthy donors. Generated by immunoSEQ multiplex PCR, the TCRdb table keeps only in-frame clones and is missing some. The sample records 150,000 to 200,000 clones, about nine tenths being singletons. Input material: PBMCs. Receptors originate from a woman aged 30 to 39 in good health and CMV-seronegative. Both conserved end residues are part of each CDR3. Each record gives: CDR3 length, clone size, V gene, D gene, J gene, CDR3 DNA, CDR3 protein. D genes are given only for firm matches. The listing skips clone size in some rows; elsewhere it reads once, few, many or a size class.

len: 15
abundance: .
v_gene: TRBV5-4
d_gene: TRBD2
j_gene: TRBJ2-1
CDR3nt: TGTGCCAGCACCCTAGCGGGAGCATCCTACAATGAGCAGTTCTTC
CDR3aa: CASTLAGASYNEQFF

len: 13
abundance: .
v_gene: TRBV6-1
d_gene: TRBD1
j_gene: TRBJ1-4
CDR3nt: TGTGCCAGCGGTGGACAGGGACAAAGAAAACTGTTTTTT
CDR3aa: CASGGQGQRKLFF

len: 15
abundance: .
v_gene: TRBV7-2
d_gene: .
j_gene: TRBJ2-7
CDR3nt: TGTGCCAGCAGCTTAGGCCCTTCAGAAGGCTACGAGCAGTACTTC
CDR3aa: CASSLGPSEGYEQYF

len: 15
abundance: once
v_gene: TRBV19
d_gene: TRBD1
j_gene: TRBJ1-1
CDR3nt: TGTGCCAGTAGATCTTCCGGGACAGCGAACACTGAAGCTTTCTTT
CDR3aa: CASRSSGTANTEAFF

len: 14
abundance: .
v_gene: TRBV5-5
d_gene: .
j_gene: TRBJ1-3
CDR3nt: TGTGCCAGCAGCTTGGTGCCAGCGGAAAACACCATATATTTT
CDR3aa: CASSLVPAENTIYF

len: 14
abundance: .
v_gene: TRBV6-6
d_gene: .
j_gene: TRBJ2-7
CDR3nt: TGTGCCAGCAGTTCCCCCCAGGGGTTGAACGAGCAGTACTTC
CDR3aa: CASSSPQGLNEQYF

len: 15
abundance: .
v_gene: TRBV9
d_gene: .
j_gene: TRBJ1-4
CDR3nt: TGTGCCAGCAGCGCGCAGGGGCAGCCTAATGAAAAACTGTTTTTT
CDR3aa: CASSAQGQPNEKLFF

len: 15
abundance: few
v_gene: TRBV5-5
d_gene: .
j_gene: TRBJ1-1
CDR3nt: TGTGCCAGCAGCTTGGTCGGTCCTGTGAACACTGAAGCTTTCTTT
CDR3aa: CASSLVGPVNTEAFF

len: 14
abundance: once
v_gene: TRBV6-1
d_gene: .
j_gene: TRBJ1-6
CDR3nt: TGTGCCAGCAGGGCCCAGAGGGGGAATTCACCCCTCCACTTT
CDR3aa: CASRAQRGNSPLHF

len: 12
abundance: .
v_gene: TRBV12-5
d_gene: .
j_gene: TRBJ2-1
CDR3nt: TGTGCTAGTGGTTTGTGGGACAATGAGCAGTTCTTC
CDR3aa: CASGLWDNEQFF

len: 15
abundance: .
v_gene: TRBV25-1
d_gene: TRBD1
j_gene: TRBJ2-5
CDR3nt: TGTGCCAGCAGTGGGGACAGGGGGCTACGGGAGACCCAGTACTTC
CDR3aa: CASSGDRGLRETQYF

len: 12
abundance: few
v_gene: TRBV19
d_gene: .
j_gene: TRBJ2-7
CDR3nt: TGTGCCAGTAGTCCGGGGGCCTACGAGCAGTACTTC
CDR3aa: CASSPGAYEQYF

len: 13
abundance: .
v_gene: TRBV19
d_gene: .
j_gene: TRBJ1-5
CDR3nt: TGTGCCAGTAGTAAGGATAGGAATCAGCCCCAGCATTTT
CDR3aa: CASSKDRNQPQHF

len: 17
abundance: .
v_gene: TRBV5-1
d_gene: .
j_gene: TRBJ2-3
CDR3nt: TGCGCCAGCAGCTTTCTCTTAGCGGTCGCTAGCACAGATACGCAGTATTTT
CDR3aa: CASSFLLAVASTDTQYF

len: 18
abundance: few
v_gene: TRBV7-9
d_gene: TRBD2
j_gene: TRBJ2-1
CDR3nt: TGTGCCAGCAGCCCCAGTGCGGGACTAGCGGGGATGAGCAATGAGCAGTTCTTC
CDR3aa: CASSPSAGLAGMSNEQFF

len: 16
abundance: .
v_gene: TRBV27
d_gene: TRBD1
j_gene: TRBJ2-7
CDR3nt: TGTGCCAGCAGCTTCATCGGGACAGGAGTATCCTACGAGCAGTACTTC
CDR3aa: CASSFIGTGVSYEQYF

len: 13
abundance: many
v_gene: TRBV6-6
d_gene: .
j_gene: TRBJ1-1
CDR3nt: TGTGCCAGCAGTTACCAGGAGAACACTGAAGCTTTCTTT
CDR3aa: CASSYQENTEAFF

len: 15
abundance: .
v_gene: TRBV5-5
d_gene: TRBD2
j_gene: TRBJ2-1
CDR3nt: TGTGCCAGCAGGCTGACTAGCGGCCCGACGGATGAGCAGTTCTTC
CDR3aa: CASRLTSGPTDEQFF

len: 17
abundance: .
v_gene: TRBV10-3
d_gene: TRBD2
j_gene: TRBJ2-3
CDR3nt: TGTGCCATCAGTGATCTGGGGACTAGCGGCTTCACAGATACGCAGTATTTT
CDR3aa: CAISDLGTSGFTDTQYF

len: 15
abundance: once
v_gene: TRBV9
d_gene: .
j_gene: TRBJ2-1
CDR3nt: TGTGCCAGCAGCCCACGGGGAGTTGGTTACAATGAGCAGTTCTTC
CDR3aa: CASSPRGVGYNEQFF

len: 16
abundance: .
v_gene: TRBV19
d_gene: TRBD2
j_gene: TRBJ2-2
CDR3nt: TGTGCCAGTAGCTCTTGGCTAGCGGGGGACACCGGGGAGCTGTTTTTT
CDR3aa: CASSSWLAGDTGELFF